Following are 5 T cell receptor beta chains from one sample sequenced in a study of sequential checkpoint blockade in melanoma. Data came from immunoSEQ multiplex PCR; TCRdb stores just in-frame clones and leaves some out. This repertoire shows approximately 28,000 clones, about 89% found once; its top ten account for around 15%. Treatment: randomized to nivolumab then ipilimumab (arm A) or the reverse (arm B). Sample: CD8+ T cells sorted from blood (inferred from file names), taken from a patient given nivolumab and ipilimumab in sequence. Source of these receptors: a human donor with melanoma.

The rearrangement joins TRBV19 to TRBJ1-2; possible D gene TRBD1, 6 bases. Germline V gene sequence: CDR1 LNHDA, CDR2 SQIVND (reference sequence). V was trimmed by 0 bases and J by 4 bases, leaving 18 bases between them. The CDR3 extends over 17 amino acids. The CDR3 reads CASSIDNRQGILYGYTF. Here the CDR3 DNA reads TGTGCCAGTAGTATAGATAATCGTCAGGGGATTCTCTATGGCTACACCTTC. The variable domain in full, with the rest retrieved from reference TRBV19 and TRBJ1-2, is DGGITQSPKYLFRKEGQNVTLSCEQNLNHDAMYWYRQDPGQGLRLIYYSQIVNDFQKGDIAEGYSVSREKKESFPLTVTSAQKNPTAFYLCASSIDNRQGILYGYTFGSGTRLTVV.

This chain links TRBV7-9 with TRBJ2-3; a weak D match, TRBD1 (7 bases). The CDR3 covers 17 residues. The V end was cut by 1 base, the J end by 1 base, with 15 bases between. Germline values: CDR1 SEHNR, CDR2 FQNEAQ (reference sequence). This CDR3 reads CASSLVQGGIRTDTQYF. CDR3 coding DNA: TGTGCCAGCAGCTTAGTGCAGGGGGGAATTCGCACAGATACGCAGTATTTT.

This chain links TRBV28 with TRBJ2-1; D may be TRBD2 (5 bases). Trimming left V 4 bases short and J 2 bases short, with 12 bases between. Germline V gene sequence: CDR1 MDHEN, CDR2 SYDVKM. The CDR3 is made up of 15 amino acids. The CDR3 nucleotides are TGTGCCAGCAGTTATCGAGGAGCGGCCTACAATGAGCAGTTCTTC. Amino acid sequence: CASSYRGAAYNEQFF.

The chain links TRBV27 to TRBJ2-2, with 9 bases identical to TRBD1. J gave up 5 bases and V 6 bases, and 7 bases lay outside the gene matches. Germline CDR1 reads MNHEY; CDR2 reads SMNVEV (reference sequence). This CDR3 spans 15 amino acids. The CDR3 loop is CASSLGTGQTGELFF. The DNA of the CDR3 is TGTGCCAGCAGCCTGGGGACAGGGCAAACCGGGGAGCTGTTTTTT.

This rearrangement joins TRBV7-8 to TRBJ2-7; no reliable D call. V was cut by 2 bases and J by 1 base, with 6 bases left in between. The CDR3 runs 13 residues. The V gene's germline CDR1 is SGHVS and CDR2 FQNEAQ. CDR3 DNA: TGTGCCAGCAGCTTATACGGGTCCTACGAGCAGTACGTC. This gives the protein CASSLYGSYEQYV.